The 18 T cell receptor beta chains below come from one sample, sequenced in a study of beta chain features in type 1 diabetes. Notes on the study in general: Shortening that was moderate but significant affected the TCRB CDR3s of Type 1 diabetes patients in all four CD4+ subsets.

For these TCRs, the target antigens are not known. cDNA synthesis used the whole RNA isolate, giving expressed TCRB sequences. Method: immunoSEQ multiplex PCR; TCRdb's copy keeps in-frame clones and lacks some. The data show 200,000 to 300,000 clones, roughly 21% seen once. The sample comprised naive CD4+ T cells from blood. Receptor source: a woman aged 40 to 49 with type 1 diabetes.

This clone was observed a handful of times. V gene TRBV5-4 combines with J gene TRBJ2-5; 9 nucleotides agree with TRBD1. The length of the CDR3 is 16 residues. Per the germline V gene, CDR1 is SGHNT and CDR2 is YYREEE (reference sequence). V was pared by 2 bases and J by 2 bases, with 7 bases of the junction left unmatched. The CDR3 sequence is CASSFMLGQGQETQYF. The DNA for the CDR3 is TGTGCCAGCAGCTTTATGTTGGGACAGGGTCAAGAGACCCAGTACTTC.

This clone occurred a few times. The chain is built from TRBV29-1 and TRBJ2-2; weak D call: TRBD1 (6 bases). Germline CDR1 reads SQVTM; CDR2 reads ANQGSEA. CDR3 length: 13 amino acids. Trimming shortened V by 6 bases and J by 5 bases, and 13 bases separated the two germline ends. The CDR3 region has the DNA TGCAGCGTGGAGACAGGACGAACCGGGGAGCTGTTTTTT. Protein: CSVETGRTGELFF.

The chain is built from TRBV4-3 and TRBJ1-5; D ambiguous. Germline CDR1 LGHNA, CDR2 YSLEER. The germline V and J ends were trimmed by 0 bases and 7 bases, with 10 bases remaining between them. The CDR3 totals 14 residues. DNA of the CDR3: TGCGCCAGCAGCCAAGAGACATCGGGACAGCCCCAGCATTTT. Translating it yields CASSQETSGQPQHF.

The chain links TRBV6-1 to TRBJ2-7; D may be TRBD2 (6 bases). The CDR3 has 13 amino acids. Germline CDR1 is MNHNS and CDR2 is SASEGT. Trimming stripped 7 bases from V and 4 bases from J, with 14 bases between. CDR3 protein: CASNGDSRYEQYF. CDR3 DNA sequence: TGTGCCAGCAACGGGGACTCCCGGTACGAGCAGTACTTC.

The CDR3 DNA is TGTGCCAGCGGCGTCCGTCCGGGGTCTGGGGCCAACGTCCTGACTTTC. Translating it yields CASGVRPGSGANVLTF. The rearrangement joins TRBV28 to TRBJ2-6, with D perhaps TRBD2 (5 bases). The V gene's germline CDR1 is MDHEN and CDR2 SYDVKM. The V gene lost 8 bases and the J gene lost 1 base, with 15 bases spanning the gap. The length of the CDR3 is 16 residues.

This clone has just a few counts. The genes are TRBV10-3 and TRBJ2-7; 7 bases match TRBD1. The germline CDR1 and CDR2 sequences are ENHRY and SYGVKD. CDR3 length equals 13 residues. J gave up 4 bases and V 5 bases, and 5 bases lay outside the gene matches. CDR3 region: CAISTGVVYEQYF. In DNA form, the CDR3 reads TGTGCCATCAGTACAGGGGTCGTATACGAGCAGTACTTC.

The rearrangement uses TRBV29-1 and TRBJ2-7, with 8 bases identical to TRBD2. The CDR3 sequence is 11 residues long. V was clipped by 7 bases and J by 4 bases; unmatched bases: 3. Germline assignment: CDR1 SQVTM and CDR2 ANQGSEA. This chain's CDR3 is CSAGGGYEQYF. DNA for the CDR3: TGCAGCGCGGGGGGGGGATACGAGCAGTACTTC.

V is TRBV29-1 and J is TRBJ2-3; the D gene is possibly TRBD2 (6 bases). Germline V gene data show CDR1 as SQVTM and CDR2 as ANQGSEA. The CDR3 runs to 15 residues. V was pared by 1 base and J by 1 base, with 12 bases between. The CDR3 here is CSVEGGGEGTDTQYF. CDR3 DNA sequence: TGCAGCGTTGAAGGAGGAGGGGAGGGCACAGATACGCAGTATTTT.

CDR3 in DNA: TGCGCCAGCAGCCAGGACAGGGGAAACTATGGCTACACCTTC. Encoded protein: CASSQDRGNYGYTF. The gene calls are TRBV4-3 and TRBJ1-2, with 9 bases lining up with TRBD1. Trimming took 3 bases from V and 2 from J; bases not matched to a gene: 1. The germline CDR1 and CDR2 sequences are LGHNA and YSLEER. The CDR3 runs to 14 residues.

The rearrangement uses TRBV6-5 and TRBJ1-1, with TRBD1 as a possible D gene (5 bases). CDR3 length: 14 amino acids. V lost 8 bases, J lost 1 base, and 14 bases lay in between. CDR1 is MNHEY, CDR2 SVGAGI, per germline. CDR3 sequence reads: CASSQGGANTEAFF. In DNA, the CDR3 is TGTGCCAGCTCCCAAGGAGGGGCGAACACTGAAGCTTTCTTT.

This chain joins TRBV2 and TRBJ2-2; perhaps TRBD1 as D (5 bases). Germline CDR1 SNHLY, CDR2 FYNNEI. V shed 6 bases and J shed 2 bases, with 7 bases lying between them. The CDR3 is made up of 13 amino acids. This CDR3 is CASRTDNTGELFF. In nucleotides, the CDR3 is TGTGCCAGCAGGACAGATAACACCGGGGAGCTGTTTTTT.

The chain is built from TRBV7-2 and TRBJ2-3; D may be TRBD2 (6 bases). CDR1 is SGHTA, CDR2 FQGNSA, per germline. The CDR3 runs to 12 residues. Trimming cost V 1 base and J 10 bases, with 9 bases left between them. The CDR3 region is CASSLEPGAQYF. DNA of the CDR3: TGTGCCAGCAGCTTAGAACCGGGGGCGCAGTATTTT.

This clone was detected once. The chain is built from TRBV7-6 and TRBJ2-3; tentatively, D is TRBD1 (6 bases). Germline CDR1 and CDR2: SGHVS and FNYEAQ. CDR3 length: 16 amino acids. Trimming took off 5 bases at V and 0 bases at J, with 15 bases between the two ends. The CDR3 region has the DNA TGTGCCAGCAGCGAACCAGGGGCAGGGAGCACAGATACGCAGTATTTT. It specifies CASSEPGAGSTDTQYF.

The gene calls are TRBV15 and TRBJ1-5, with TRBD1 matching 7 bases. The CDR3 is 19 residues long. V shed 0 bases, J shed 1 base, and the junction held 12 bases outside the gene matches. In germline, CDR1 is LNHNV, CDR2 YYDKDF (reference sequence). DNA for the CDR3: TGTGCCACCAGCAGAGACGAGTCAGGGGGAGTAAGAAGCAATCAGCCCCAGCATTTT. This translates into CATSRDESGGVRSNQPQHF.

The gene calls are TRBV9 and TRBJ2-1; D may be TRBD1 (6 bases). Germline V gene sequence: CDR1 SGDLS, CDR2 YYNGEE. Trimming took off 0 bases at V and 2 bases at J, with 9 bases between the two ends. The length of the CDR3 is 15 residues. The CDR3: CASSVGRGAYNEQFF. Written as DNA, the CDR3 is TGTGCCAGCAGCGTAGGCAGGGGAGCCTACAATGAGCAGTTCTTC.

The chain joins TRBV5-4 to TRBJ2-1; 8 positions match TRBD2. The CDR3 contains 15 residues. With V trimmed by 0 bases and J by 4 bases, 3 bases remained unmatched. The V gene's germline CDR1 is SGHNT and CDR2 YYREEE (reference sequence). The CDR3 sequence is CASSLDSGGYNEQFF. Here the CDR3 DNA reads TGTGCCAGCAGCTTGGATTCGGGGGGGTACAATGAGCAGTTCTTC. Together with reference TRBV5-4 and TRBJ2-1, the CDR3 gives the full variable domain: ETGVTQSPTHLIKTRGQQVTLRCSSQSGHNTVSWYQQALGQGPQFIFQYYREEENGRGNFPPRFSGLQFPNYSSELNVNALELDDSALYLCASSLDSGGYNEQFFGPGTRLTVL.

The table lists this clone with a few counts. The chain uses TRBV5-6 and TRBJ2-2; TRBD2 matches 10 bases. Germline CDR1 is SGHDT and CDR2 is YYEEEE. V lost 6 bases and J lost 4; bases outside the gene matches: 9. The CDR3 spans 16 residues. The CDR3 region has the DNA TGTGCCAGCACCCCTTGGGCTAGCGGGAGCACCGGGGAGCTGTTTTTT. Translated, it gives CASTPWASGSTGELFF.

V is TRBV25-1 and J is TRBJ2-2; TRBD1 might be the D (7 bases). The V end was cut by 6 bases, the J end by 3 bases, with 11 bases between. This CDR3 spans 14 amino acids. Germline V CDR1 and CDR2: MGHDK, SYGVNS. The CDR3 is CASRPRGDTGELFF. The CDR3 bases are TGTGCCAGCAGGCCCAGGGGGGACACCGGGGAGCTGTTTTTT. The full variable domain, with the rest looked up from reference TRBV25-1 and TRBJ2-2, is EADIYQTPRYLVIGTGKKITLECSQTMGHDKMYWYQQDPGMELHLIHYSYGVNSTEKGDLSSESTVSRIRTEHFPLTLESARPSHTSQYLCASRPRGDTGELFFGEGSRLTVL.